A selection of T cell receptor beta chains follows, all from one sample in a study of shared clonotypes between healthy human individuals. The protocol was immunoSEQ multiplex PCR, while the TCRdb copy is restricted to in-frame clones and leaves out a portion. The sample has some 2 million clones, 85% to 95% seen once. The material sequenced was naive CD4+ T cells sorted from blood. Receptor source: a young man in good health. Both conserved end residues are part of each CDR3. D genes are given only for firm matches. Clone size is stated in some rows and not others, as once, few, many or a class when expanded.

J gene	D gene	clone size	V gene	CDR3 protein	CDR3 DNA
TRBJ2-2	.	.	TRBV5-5	CASSTFADSSVGELFF	TGTGCCAGCAGCACTTTCGCGGACTCCTCTGTTGGGGAGCTGTTTTTT
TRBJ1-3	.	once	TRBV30	CAWRPSSGNTIYF	TGTGCCTGGAGACCGAGCTCTGGAAACACCATATATTTT
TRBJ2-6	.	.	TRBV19	CATRDSGANVLTF	TGTGCCACTCGGGACTCTGGGGCCAACGTCCTGACTTTC
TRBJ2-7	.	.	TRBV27	CASSFGASSYEQYF	TGTGCCAGCAGTTTTGGGGCCTCATCCTACGAGCAGTACTTC
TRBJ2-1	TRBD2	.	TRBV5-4	CASSSLHREGGNEQFF	TGTGCCAGCAGCTCACTCCATCGGGAGGGCGGGAATGAGCAGTTCTTC
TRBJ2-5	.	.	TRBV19	CASSVYHQETQYF	TGTGCCAGTAGTGTCTATCACCAAGAGACCCAGTACTTC
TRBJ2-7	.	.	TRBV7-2	CASSSGGSSVIYEQYF	TGTGCCAGCAGCTCGGGGGGCTCTAGCGTGATCTACGAGCAGTACTTC
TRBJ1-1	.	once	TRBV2	CASSNPGTTTEAFF	TGTGCCAGCAGTAATCCTGGGACAACTACTGAAGCTTTCTTT
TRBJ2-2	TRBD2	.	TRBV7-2	CASSLVGGTSGGELFF	TGTGCCAGCAGCTTAGTAGGCGGGACTAGCGGCGGGGAGCTGTTTTTT
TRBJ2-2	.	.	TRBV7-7	CASSLGGAGPYTGELFF	TGTGCTAGCAGCTTAGGAGGGGCAGGGCCTTACACCGGGGAGCTGTTTTTT
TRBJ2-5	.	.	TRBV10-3	CAISDVETQYF	TGTGCCATCAGTGATGTAGAGACCCAGTACTTC
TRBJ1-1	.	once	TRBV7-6	CASSSAPSGVNTEAFF	TGTGCCAGCAGCTCCGCCCCTTCAGGGGTGAACACTGAAGCTTTCTTT
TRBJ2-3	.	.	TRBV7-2	CASSLVPHPDTQYF	TGTGCCAGCAGCTTAGTGCCACACCCAGATACGCAGTATTTT
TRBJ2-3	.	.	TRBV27	CASRIQGTDTQYF	TGTGCCAGCAGGATACAGGGTACAGATACGCAGTATTTT
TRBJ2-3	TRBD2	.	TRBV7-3	CASSSDSGGGTDTQYF	TGTGCCAGCAGTTCGGACTCCGGGGGGGGCACAGATACGCAGTATTTT
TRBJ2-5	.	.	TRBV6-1	CASSGGRIQETQYF	TGTGCCAGCAGTGGGGGGCGGATTCAAGAGACCCAGTACTTC
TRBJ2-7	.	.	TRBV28	CASSSPPPGEQYF	TGTGCCAGCAGTTCTCCGCCCCCGGGAGAGCAGTACTTC
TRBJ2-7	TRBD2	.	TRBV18	CASSPIRPGGSISEQYF	TGTGCCAGCTCACCCATTCGACCCGGCGGGAGTATTAGCGAGCAGTACTTC
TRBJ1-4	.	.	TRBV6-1	CASTGVTNEKLFF	TGTGCCAGCACAGGGGTGACTAATGAAAAACTGTTTTTT
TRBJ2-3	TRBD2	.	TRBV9	CASSVDGSGVYTQYF	TGTGCCAGCAGCGTAGATGGTAGCGGGGTGTATACGCAGTATTTT
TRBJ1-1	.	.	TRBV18	CASSLPVNTEAFF	TGTGCCAGCTCACTACCCGTGAACACTGAAGCTTTCTTT
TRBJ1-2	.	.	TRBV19	CASRKQGRGDNYGYTF	TGTGCCAGTAGGAAACAGGGAAGAGGGGACAACTATGGCTACACCTTC
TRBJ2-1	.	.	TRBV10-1	CASSEVGRHEQFF	TGCGCCAGCAGTGAGGTCGGGCGGCATGAGCAGTTCTTC
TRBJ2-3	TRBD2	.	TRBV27	CASSFAGGPPDTQYF	TGTGCCAGCAGTTTCGCGGGAGGGCCCCCAGATACGCAGTATTTT
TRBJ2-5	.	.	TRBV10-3	CAISESGVETQYF	TGTGCCATCAGTGAGTCGGGGGTAGAGACCCAGTACTTC
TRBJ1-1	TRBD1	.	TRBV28	CASSPPSGGYTEAFF	TGTGCCAGCAGCCCCCCGTCAGGGGGTTACACTGAAGCTTTCTTT
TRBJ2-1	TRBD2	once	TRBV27	CASRLAIVNNNEQFF	TGTGCCAGCAGACTAGCGATAGTAAATAACAATGAGCAGTTCTTC
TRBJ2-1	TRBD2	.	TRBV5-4	CASSLVGGGHNEQFF	TGTGCCAGCAGCTTGGTTGGCGGGGGTCACAATGAGCAGTTCTTC
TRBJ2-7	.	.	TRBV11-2	CASSMPPLSYEQYF	TGTGCCAGCAGCATGCCCCCGCTCTCCTACGAGCAGTACTTC
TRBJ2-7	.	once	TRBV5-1	CASRSRTLYEQYF	TGCGCCAGCAGAAGTCGAACTCTCTACGAGCAGTACTTC
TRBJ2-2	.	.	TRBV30	CAWTKEEYPAGELFF	TGTGCCTGGACTAAAGAGGAATACCCAGCCGGGGAGCTGTTTTTT
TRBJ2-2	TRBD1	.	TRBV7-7	CASSSVTGENTGELFF	TGTGCTAGCAGCTCCGTTACAGGGGAGAACACCGGGGAGCTGTTTTTT
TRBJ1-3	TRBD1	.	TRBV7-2	CASSYQGAGNTIYF	TGTGCCAGCAGCTATCAGGGGGCTGGAAACACCATATATTTT
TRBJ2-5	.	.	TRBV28	CASSTGHQETQYF	TGTGCCAGCAGTACAGGGCACCAAGAGACCCAGTACTTC
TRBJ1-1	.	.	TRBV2	CASRKEGGQTEAFF	TGTGCCAGTAGAAAGGAGGGGGGGCAAACTGAAGCTTTCTTT
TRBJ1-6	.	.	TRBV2	CASRSAGIRNSPLHF	TGTGCCAGCAGGAGCGCAGGGATACGAAATTCACCCCTCCACTTT